The clone carrying this T cell receptor beta chain was counted ten times or more. The target antigen is unknown. Looked up from germline, CDR1 is MGHDK and CDR2 is SYGVNS. The length of the CDR3 is 16 residues. V was cut by 3 bases and J by 5 bases, with 19 bases left in between. Patients were excluded for uncontrolled infection, other autoimmune disease, pregnancy or lactation. RNA transcripts served as the template for amplifying TCR beta CDR3 regions. RT-PCR in the first round (using the HTBI primer set) targeted the TCR CDR3. MiXCR was run by TCRdb on the multiplex PCR reads, yielding one entry per CDR3 protein. The sample has roughly 380,000 distinct CDR3 sequences, about 20% seen once; the top ten hold 3.7%. The sample originates from a study of T cells in Graves' hyperthyroidism and ophthalmopathy. Regarding the study as a whole: Ophthalmopathy, as predicted by the model, came a median roughly 6.5 months after the prediction. Stable hyperthyroidism and ophthalmopathy were separated using 13 V-J signatures.

The sequence derives from a woman between 18 and 29 years old with Graves' hyperthyroidism. The J gene is TRBJ1-1, the V gene TRBV25-1; D might be TRBD1 (6 bases). The sample comprised blood. DNA for the CDR3: TGTGCCAGCAGTGACCTAAAACAGGGTAGTGTGACTGAAGCTTTCTTT. It codes for CASSDLKQGSVTEAFF.